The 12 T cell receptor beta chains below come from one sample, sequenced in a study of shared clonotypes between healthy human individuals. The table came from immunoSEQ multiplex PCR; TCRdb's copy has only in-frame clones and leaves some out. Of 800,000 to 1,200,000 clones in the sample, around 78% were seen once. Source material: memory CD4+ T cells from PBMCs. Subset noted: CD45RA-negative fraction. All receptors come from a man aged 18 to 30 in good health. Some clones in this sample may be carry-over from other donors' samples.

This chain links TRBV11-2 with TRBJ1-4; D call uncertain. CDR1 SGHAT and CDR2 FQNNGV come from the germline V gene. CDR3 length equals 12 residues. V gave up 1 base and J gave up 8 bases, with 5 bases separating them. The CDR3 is CASSLVQEKLFF. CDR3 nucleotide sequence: TGTGCCAGCAGCTTAGTTCAGGAAAAACTGTTTTTT. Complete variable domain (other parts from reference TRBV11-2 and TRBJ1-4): EAGVAQSPRYKIIEKRQSVAFWCNPISGHATLYWYQQILGQGPKLLIQFQNNGVVDDSQLPKDRFSAERLKGVDSTLKIQPAKLEDSAVYLCASSLVQEKLFFGSGTQLSVL.

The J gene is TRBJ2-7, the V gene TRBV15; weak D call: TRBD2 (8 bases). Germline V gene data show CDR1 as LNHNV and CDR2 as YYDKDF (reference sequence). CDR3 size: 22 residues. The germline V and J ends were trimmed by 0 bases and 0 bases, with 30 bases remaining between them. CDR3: CATSRDNGVVGGQAGASYEQYF. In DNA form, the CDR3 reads TGTGCCACCAGCAGAGATAACGGGGTAGTAGGGGGCCAAGCGGGAGCCTCCTACGAGCAGTACTTC.

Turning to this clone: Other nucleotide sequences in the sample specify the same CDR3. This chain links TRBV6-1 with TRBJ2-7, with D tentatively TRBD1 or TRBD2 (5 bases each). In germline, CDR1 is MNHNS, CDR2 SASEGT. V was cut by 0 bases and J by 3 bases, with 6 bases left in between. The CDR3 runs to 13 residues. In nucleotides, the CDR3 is TGTGCCAGCAGTGAAGCGGGGGTCTACGAGCAGTACTTC. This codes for CASSEAGVYEQYF.

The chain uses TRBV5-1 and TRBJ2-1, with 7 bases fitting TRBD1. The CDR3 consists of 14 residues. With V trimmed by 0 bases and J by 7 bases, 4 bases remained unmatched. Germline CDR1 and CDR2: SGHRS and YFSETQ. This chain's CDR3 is CASSLGGDSNEQFF. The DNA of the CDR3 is TGCGCCAGCAGCTTGGGAGGGGACAGTAATGAGCAGTTCTTC.

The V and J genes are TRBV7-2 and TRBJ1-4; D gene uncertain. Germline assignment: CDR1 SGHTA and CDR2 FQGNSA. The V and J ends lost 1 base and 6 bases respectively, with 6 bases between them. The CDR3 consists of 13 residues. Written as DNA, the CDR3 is TGTGCCAGCAGCTTAGGTGTTCATGAAAAACTGTTTTTT. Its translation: CASSLGVHEKLFF.

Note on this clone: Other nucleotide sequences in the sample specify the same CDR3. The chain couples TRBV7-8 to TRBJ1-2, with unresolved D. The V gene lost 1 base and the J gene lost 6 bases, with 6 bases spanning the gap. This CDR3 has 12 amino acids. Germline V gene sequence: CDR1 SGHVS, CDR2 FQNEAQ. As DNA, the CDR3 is TGTGCCAGCAGCTTAGTCGGGGATGGCTACACCTTC. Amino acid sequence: CASSLVGDGYTF.

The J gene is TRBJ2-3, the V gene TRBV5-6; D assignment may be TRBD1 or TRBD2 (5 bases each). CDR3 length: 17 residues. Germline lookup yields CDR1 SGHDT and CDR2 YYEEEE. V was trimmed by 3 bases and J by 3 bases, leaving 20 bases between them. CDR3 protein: CASSSETGTDVTDTQYF. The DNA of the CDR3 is TGTGCCAGCAGCTCCGAGACCGGGACGGATGTGACAGATACGCAGTATTTT.

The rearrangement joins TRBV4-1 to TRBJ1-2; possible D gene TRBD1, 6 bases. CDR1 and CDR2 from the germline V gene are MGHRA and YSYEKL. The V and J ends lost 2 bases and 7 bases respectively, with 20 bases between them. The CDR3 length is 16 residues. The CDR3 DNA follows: TGCGCCAGCAGCCAAACGAACAGACAGGAAGGAATTGGCTACACCTTC. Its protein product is CASSQTNRQEGIGYTF.

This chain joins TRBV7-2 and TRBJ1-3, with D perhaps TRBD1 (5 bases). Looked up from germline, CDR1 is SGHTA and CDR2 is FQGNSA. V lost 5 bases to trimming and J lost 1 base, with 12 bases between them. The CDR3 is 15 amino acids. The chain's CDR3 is CASSQRQGSGNTIYF. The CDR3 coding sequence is TGTGCCAGCAGCCAACGTCAGGGTTCTGGAAACACCATATATTTT.

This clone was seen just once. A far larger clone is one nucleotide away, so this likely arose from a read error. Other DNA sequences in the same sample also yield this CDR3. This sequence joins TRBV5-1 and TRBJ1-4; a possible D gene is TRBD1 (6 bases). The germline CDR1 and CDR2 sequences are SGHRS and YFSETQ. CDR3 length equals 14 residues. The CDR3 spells CASSRDTRNEKLFF. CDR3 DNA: TGCGCCAGCAGCCGGGACACTCGGAATGAAAAGCTGTTTTTT.

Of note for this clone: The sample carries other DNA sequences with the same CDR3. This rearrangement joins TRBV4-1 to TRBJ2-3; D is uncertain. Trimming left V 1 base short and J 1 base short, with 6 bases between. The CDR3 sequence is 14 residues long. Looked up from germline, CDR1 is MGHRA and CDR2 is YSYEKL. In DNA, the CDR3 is TGCGCCAGCAGCCAAGGACGGCGCACAGATACGCAGTATTTT. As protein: CASSQGRRTDTQYF.

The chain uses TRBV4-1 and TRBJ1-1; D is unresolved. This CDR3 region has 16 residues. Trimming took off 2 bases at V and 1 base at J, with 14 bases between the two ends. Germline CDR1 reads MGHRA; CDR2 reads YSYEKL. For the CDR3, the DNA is TGCGCCAGCAGCCAACCCCTGACCGGGAGGAACACTGAAGCTTTCTTT. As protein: CASSQPLTGRNTEAFF.